This T cell receptor beta chain was sequenced in a study of cytomegalovirus exposure and HLA in healthy donors. Measured with immunoSEQ multiplex PCR; TCRdb has only the in-frame clones, and not every one. The repertoire holds about 110,000 clones, with about 85% as singletons. Germline trimming cut 4 bases from V and 5 bases from J; bases unmatched to any gene: 9. The CDR3 runs 16 residues. From germline, CDR1 is MNHEY and CDR2 SVGAGI. It was the 120-subject validation cohort, separate from the approximately 620-subject first cohort, to which the donors belonged. This receptor was identified in a woman aged 18 to 35 in good health and CMV-seronegative. The rearrangement uses TRBV6-5 and TRBJ2-1, with 9 bases identical to TRBD2. Sample: PBMCs. The CDR3 here is CASSSYSGGPHNEQFF. Written as DNA, the CDR3 is TGTGCCAGCAGTTCATATAGCGGGGGCCCCCACAATGAGCAGTTCTTC.